A single sample is the source of the 21 T cell receptor beta chains below, sequenced in a study of cytomegalovirus exposure and HLA in healthy donors. It was with 60 Vbeta and 13 Jbeta primers that the PCR ran. Here immunoSEQ multiplex PCR was the method, and the copy in TCRdb shows in-frame clones only, minus some. This sample has tens of thousands of clones; about 71% occur once, and the top ten carry roughly 10%. Sequenced input: PBMCs. The receptors come from a woman aged 45-59 years in good health and CMV-seropositive.

This sequence joins TRBV4-3 and TRBJ1-1, with D perhaps matching TRBD1 (5 bases). Trimming stripped 2 bases from V and 7 bases from J, with 17 bases between. The CDR3 totals 15 residues. Germline V gene sequence: CDR1 LGHNA, CDR2 YSLEER. This chain's CDR3 is CASSQNGGGANEAFF. The CDR3, as DNA: TGCGCCAGCAGCCAAAACGGTGGAGGGGCCAATGAAGCTTTCTTT.

The rearrangement links TRBV28 to TRBJ1-3; D is undetermined. Trimming took off 7 bases at V and 3 bases at J, with 7 bases between the two ends. Germline CDR1 and CDR2: MDHEN and SYDVKM. The CDR3 has 12 residues. Written as DNA, the CDR3 is TGTGCCAGCACGGGAAGTGGAAACACCATATATTTT. Encoded protein: CASTGSGNTIYF.

The chain couples TRBV7-9 to TRBJ2-7; 10 bases agree with TRBD2. V shed 5 bases, J shed 2 bases, and the junction held 12 bases outside the gene matches. Germline CDR1 reads SEHNR; CDR2 reads FQNEAQ (reference sequence). CDR3 size: 17 residues. The CDR3 sequence: CASSPLSGLAATYEQYF. The CDR3 coding sequence is TGTGCCAGCAGCCCCCTATCAGGACTAGCGGCAACCTACGAGCAGTACTTC.

The rearrangement links TRBV19 to TRBJ1-5; D is unclear. The CDR3 is made up of 12 amino acids. The V end lost 5 bases, the J end lost 6 bases, and 8 bases lay between the germline ends. Germline V gives CDR1 LNHDA, CDR2 SQIVND (reference sequence). This CDR3 reads CASSVTGQPQHF. The CDR3 DNA reads as TGTGCCAGTAGTGTCACCGGTCAGCCCCAGCATTTT.

V is TRBV9 and J is TRBJ1-4, with a tentative D call TRBD1 (6 bases). Deletions cut 4 bases from V and 4 bases from J, with 14 bases between. From germline, CDR1 is SGDLS and CDR2 YYNGEE. This CDR3 has 15 amino acids. The DNA of the CDR3 is TGTGCCAGCAGCCCTCAGGGGTCTTTTAATGAAAAACTGTTTTTT. The encoded protein is CASSPQGSFNEKLFF.

J is TRBJ2-5 and V is TRBV13; tentative D call: TRBD2 (6 bases). CDR1 and CDR2 (germline): PRHDT, FYEKMQ (reference sequence). V was clipped by 4 bases and J by 2 bases, with 20 bases between them. The length of the CDR3 is 17 residues. The CDR3: CASSSRKRRERQETQYF. CDR3 DNA sequence: TGTGCCAGCAGCTCCCGAAAGAGGAGGGAGAGACAAGAGACCCAGTACTTC.

The rearrangement links TRBV7-2 to TRBJ2-7, with D maybe TRBD2 (6 bases). V was clipped by 4 bases and J by 4 bases, with 17 bases between them. Germline V lookup: CDR1 SGHTA, CDR2 FQGNSA. This CDR3 has 15 residues. CDR3 DNA sequence: TGTGCCAGCAGCTACGATGCGGGAAAGGGTTACGAGCAGTACTTC. Encoded protein: CASSYDAGKGYEQYF. Together with reference TRBV7-2 and TRBJ2-7, the CDR3 gives the full variable domain: GAGVSQSPSNKVTEKGKDVELRCDPISGHTALYWYRQSLGQGLEFLIYFQGNSAPDKSGLPSDRFSAERTGGSVSTLTIQRTQQEDSAVYLCASSYDAGKGYEQYFGPGTRLTVT.

This chain links TRBV9 with TRBJ2-6, with 8 bases fitting TRBD2. Germline V gene sequence: CDR1 SGDLS, CDR2 YYNGEE. The CDR3 spans 17 residues. V lost 4 bases, J lost 2 bases, and 8 bases stayed unmatched. The CDR3 region has the DNA TGTGCCAGCAGCCCCGGGGGGGGTTGGGCTGGGGCCAACGTCCTGACTTTC. It codes for CASSPGGGWAGANVLTF.

This rearrangement joins TRBV18 to TRBJ2-7, with 12 bases fitting TRBD1. There are 18 residues in the CDR3. Germline assignment: CDR1 KGHSH and CDR2 LQKENI. Trimming at V came to 2 bases and at J to 6 bases, leaving 14 bases not matched to a gene. The DNA of the CDR3 is TGTGCCAGCTCACCATTATTCTCGTCGCCGGGACAGGGGGCCGAGCAGTACTTC. Protein: CASSPLFSSPGQGAEQYF.

This clone was found once. CDR3 amino acids: CASSFRGGGGQPQHF. DNA of the CDR3: TGTGCCAGCAGCTTTCGTGGGGGGGGCGGTCAGCCCCAGCATTTT. This chain connects TRBV5-6 to TRBJ1-5; a possible D gene is TRBD1 (6 bases). The CDR3 has 15 residues. Trimming took 2 bases from V and 6 from J, leaving 15 bases between them. The V gene's germline CDR1 is SGHDT and CDR2 YYEEEE. The full variable domain, rest sourced from reference TRBV5-6 and TRBJ1-5, is DAGVTQSPTHLIKTRGQQVTLRCSPKSGHDTVSWYQQALGQGPQFIFQYYEEEERQRGNFPDRFSGHQFPNYSSELNVNALLLGDSALYLCASSFRGGGGQPQHFGDGTRLSIL.

This rearrangement joins TRBV11-2 to TRBJ2-2; 7 bases line up with TRBD2. The CDR3 is 15 residues long. CDR1 SGHAT and CDR2 FQNNGV come from the germline V gene. V was pared by 1 base and J by 10 bases, with 9 bases of the junction left unmatched. DNA for the CDR3: TGTGCCAGCAGCTTAGTCCCGAGGGAGGGATCGGAGCTGTTTTTT. Protein product: CASSLVPREGSELFF. The whole variable domain, remainder taken from reference TRBV11-2 and TRBJ2-2, is EAGVAQSPRYKIIEKRQSVAFWCNPISGHATLYWYQQILGQGPKLLIQFQNNGVVDDSQLPKDRFSAERLKGVDSTLKIQPAKLEDSAVYLCASSLVPREGSELFFGEGSRLTVL.

This clone was observed a few times. The DNA of the CDR3 is TGTGCCAGCTCACCACCATCTCTAGGCGGGAGTGGTTACGAGCAGTACTTC. It yields the protein CASSPPSLGGSGYEQYF. V is TRBV18 and J is TRBJ2-7; TRBD2 aligns across 7 bases. Germline V lookup: CDR1 KGHSH, CDR2 LQKENI. V shed 0 bases, J shed 4 bases, and the junction held 12 bases outside the gene matches. The CDR3 loop spans 17 amino acids.

The J gene is TRBJ1-4, the V gene TRBV5-1; 8 nucleotides agree with TRBD1. Germline V gives CDR1 SGHRS, CDR2 YFSETQ. CDR3 size: 15 residues. V dropped 3 bases and J dropped 8; count of bases not matched to a gene: 9. The CDR3 DNA reads as TGCGCCAGCAGCTCACAGGGGGTCGGGGGAGAAAAACTGTTTTTT. This translates into CASSSQGVGGEKLFF.

In its sample, this clone was seen a few times. The CDR3 sequence is CASSFSTGVDGYTF. The CDR3 bases are TGTGCCAGCAGTTTTTCGACAGGGGTAGACGGCTACACCTTC. This chain uses TRBV27 with TRBJ1-2; TRBD1 matches 8 bases. V shed 3 bases, J shed 8 bases, and the junction held 8 bases outside the gene matches. Germline V lookup: CDR1 MNHEY, CDR2 SMNVEV (reference sequence). CDR3 length: 14 amino acids.

This sequence joins TRBV5-4 and TRBJ2-1; 9 positions match TRBD1. This CDR3 is built from 16 residues. The trim removed 4 bases at V and 2 bases at J, leaving 7 bases unmatched. Germline V gene sequence: CDR1 SGHNT, CDR2 YYREEE (reference sequence). CDR3 loop: CASSKTGTGTYNEQFF. In DNA, the CDR3 is TGTGCCAGCAGCAAGACCGGGACAGGGACCTACAATGAGCAGTTCTTC.

The chain employs TRBV7-9 and TRBJ2-5, with D possibly TRBD1 on 5 matching bases. The CDR3 totals 16 residues. The germline V and J ends were trimmed by 4 bases and 3 bases, with 18 bases remaining between them. Germline V gene sequence: CDR1 SEHNR, CDR2 FQNEAQ (reference sequence). CDR3 sequence reads: CASSSGKAPGEETQYF. For the CDR3, the DNA is TGTGCCAGCAGCTCAGGGAAAGCTCCGGGTGAAGAGACCCAGTACTTC.

The V call is TRBV30, the J call TRBJ1-1; 9 nucleotides agree with TRBD1. The V gene's germline CDR1 is GTSNPN and CDR2 SVGIG (reference sequence). The CDR3 sequence is 13 residues long. Germline trimming cut 1 base from V and 4 bases from J; bases unmatched to any gene: 1. CDR3 in amino acids: CAWSGQGVTEAFF. CDR3 nucleotide sequence: TGTGCCTGGAGTGGACAGGGGGTCACTGAAGCTTTCTTT.

V and J are TRBV27 and TRBJ1-5; D is unresolved. Trimming took 3 bases from V and 6 from J, leaving 12 bases between them. The CDR3 consists of 14 residues. Germline lookup yields CDR1 MNHEY and CDR2 SMNVEV (reference sequence). The CDR3 protein is CASSFSRAGQPQHF. The CDR3 region has the DNA TGTGCCAGCAGTTTTTCGCGGGCCGGTCAGCCCCAGCATTTT.

The V gene is TRBV27, the J gene TRBJ2-2; D perhaps matches TRBD1 (5 bases). Trimming pared 0 bases from V and 4 bases from J, leaving 15 bases between. Germline CDR1 MNHEY, CDR2 SMNVEV (reference sequence). The CDR3 is 17 residues long. For the CDR3, the DNA is TGTGCCAGCAGTTTATCCGAAGGGCAGGGAAGCACCGGGGAGCTGTTTTTT. Encoded protein: CASSLSEGQGSTGELFF.

The gene calls are TRBV6-5 and TRBJ1-5; 7 positions agree with TRBD1. Germline trimming cut 6 bases from V and 2 bases from J; bases unmatched to any gene: 7. This CDR3 has 15 amino acids. The germline gives CDR1 MNHEY, CDR2 SVGAGI. In DNA form, the CDR3 reads TGTGCCAGCAGGATCCAGGGGGGCGGCAATCAGCCCCAGCATTTT. Translated: CASRIQGGGNQPQHF.

V and J are TRBV10-1 and TRBJ2-3, with a weak D call TRBD1 (6 bases). The CDR3 length is 14 residues. Per germline, CDR1 WNHNN and CDR2 SYGVQD (reference sequence). The germline V and J ends were trimmed by 8 bases and 5 bases, with 17 bases remaining between them. CDR3 DNA: TGCGCCAGCCGGGGTCAGGGGTATCAAGATACGCAGTATTTT. Translation: CASRGQGYQDTQYF.